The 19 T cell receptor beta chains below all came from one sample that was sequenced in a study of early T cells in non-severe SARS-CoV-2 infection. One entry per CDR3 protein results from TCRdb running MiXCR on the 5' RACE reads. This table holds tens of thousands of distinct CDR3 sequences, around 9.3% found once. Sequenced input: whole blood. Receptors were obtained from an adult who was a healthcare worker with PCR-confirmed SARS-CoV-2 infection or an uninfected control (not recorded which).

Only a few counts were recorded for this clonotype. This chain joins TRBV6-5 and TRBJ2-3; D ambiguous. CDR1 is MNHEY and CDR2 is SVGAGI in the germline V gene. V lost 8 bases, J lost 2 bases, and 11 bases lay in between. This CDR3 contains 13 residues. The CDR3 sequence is CASRFGFTDTQYF. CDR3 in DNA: TGTGCCAGCCGATTCGGCTTCACAGATACGCAGTATTTT.

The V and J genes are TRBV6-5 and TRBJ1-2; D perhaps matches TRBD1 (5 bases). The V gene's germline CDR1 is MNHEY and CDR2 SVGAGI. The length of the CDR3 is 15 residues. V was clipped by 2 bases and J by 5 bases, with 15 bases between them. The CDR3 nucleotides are TGTGCCAGCAGTTACACTCCGACAGTTTCTTATGGCTACACCTTC. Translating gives CASSYTPTVSYGYTF.

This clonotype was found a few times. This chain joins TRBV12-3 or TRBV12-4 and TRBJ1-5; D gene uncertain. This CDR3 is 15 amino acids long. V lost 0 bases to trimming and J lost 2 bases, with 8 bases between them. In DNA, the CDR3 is TGTGCCAGCAGTTTAGCAGGTCTGGGCAATCAGCCCCAGCATTTT. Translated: CASSLAGLGNQPQHF.

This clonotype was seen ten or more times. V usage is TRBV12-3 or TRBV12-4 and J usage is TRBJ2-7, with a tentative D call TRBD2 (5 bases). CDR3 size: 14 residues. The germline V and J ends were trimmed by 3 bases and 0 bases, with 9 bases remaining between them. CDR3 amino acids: CASSFSGTSYEQYF. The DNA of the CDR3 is TGTGCCAGCAGTTTCAGCGGAACCTCCTACGAGCAGTACTTC.

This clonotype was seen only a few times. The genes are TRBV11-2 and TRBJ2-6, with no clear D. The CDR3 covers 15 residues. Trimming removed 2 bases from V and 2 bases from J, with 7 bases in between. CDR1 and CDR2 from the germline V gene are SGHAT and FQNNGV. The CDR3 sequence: CASSLMGTGANVLTF. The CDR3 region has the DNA TGTGCCAGCAGCTTAATGGGGACTGGGGCCAACGTCCTGACTTTC.

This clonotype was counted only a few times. In DNA, the CDR3 is TGTGCCAGCAGCCAAGATTTGGGGGCTGGGGAGCTGTTTTTT. Its protein product is CASSQDLGAGELFF. The genes are TRBV14 and TRBJ2-2; TRBD1 might be the D (6 bases). Germline assignment: CDR1 SGHDN and CDR2 FVKESK. With 0 bases removed from V and 8 bases from J, the gap between germline ends came to 10 bases. The CDR3 length is 14 residues.

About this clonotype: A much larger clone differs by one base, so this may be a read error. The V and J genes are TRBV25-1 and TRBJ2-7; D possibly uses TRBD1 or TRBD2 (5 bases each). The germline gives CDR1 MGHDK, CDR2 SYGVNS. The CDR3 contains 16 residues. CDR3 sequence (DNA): TGTGCCAGCAGTGAATTTAGGGGAGAATACCCCTACGAGCACTACTTC. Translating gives CASSEFRGEYPYEHYF.

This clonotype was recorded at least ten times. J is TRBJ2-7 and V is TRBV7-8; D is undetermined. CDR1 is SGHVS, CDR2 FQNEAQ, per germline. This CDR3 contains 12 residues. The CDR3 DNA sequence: TGTTCCGCTGGGCCTGTGGACTACGAGCAGTACTTC. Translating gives CSAGPVDYEQYF.

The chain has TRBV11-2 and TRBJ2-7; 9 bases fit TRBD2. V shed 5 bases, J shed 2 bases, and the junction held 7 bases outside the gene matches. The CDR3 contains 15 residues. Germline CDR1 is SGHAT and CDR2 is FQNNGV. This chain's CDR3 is CASSGRLAEPYEQYF. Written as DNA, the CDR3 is TGTGCCAGCAGCGGCCGACTAGCGGAACCCTACGAGCAGTACTTC.

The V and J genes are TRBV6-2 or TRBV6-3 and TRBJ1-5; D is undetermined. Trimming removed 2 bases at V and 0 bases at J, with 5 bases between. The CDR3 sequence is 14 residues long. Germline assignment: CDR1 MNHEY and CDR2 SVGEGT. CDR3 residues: CASSYGDSNQPQHF. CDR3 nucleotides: TGTGCCAGCAGTTACGGGGATAGCAATCAGCCCCAGCATTTT.

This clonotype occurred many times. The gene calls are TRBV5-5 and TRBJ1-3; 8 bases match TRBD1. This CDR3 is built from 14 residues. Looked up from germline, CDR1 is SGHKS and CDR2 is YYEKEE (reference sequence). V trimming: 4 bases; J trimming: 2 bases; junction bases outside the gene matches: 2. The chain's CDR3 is CASSPGQAGNTIYF. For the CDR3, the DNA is TGTGCCAGCAGCCCGGGACAGGCTGGAAACACCATATATTTT.

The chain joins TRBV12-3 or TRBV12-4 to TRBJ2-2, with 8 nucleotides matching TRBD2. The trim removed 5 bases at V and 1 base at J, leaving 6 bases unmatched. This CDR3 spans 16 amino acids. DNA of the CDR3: TGTGCCAGCAGTCCAGAGCGGGGGAGGAACACCGGGGAGCTGTTTTTT. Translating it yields CASSPERGRNTGELFF.

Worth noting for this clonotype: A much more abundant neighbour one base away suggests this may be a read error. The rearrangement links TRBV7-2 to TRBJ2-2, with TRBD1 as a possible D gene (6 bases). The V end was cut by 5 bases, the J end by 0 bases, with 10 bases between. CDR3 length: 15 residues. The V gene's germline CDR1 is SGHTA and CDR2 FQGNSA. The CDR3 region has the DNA TGTGCCAGCAGCAGTCGGACAGCGAACACCGGGGAGCTGTTTTTT. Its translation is CASSSRTANTGELFF.

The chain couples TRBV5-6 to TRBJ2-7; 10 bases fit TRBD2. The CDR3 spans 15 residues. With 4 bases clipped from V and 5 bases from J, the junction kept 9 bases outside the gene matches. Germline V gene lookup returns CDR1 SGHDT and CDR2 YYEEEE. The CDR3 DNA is TGTGCCAGCAGCACTATTCTAGCGGGAGTAAACGAGCAGTACTTC. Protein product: CASSTILAGVNEQYF.

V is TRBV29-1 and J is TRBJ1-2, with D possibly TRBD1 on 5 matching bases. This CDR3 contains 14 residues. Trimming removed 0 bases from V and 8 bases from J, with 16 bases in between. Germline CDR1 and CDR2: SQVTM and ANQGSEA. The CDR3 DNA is TGCAGCGTTGAAGAGGGTCCGGGACGCATCGGCTACACCTTC. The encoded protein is CSVEEGPGRIGYTF.

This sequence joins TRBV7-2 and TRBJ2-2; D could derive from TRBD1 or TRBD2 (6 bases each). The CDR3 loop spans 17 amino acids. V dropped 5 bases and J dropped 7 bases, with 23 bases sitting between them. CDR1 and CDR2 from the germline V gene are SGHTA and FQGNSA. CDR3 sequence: CASSLLRRRGPGGELFF. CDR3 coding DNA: TGTGCCAGCAGCCTCCTAAGGCGTCGGGGGCCGGGCGGGGAGCTGTTTTTT.

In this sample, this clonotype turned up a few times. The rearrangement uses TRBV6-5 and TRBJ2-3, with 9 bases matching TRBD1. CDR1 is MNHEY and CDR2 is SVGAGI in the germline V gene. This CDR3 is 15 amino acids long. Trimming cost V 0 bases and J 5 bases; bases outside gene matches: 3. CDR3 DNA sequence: TGTGCCAGCAGTTACTCGGACAGGGGTGGAGATACGCAGTATTTT. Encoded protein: CASSYSDRGGDTQYF.

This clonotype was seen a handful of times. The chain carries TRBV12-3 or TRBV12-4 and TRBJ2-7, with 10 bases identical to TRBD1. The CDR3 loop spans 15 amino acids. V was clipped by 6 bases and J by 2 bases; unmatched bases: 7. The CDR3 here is CASRIGQGGTYEQYF. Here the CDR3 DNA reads TGTGCCAGCAGAATAGGACAGGGGGGAACCTACGAGCAGTACTTC.

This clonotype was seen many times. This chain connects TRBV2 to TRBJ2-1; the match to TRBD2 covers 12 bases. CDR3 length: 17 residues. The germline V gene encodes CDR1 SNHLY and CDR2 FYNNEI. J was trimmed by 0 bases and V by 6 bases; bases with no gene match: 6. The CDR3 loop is CASRLAGGRSSYNEQFF. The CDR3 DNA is TGTGCCAGCAGACTAGCGGGAGGTCGGAGCTCCTACAATGAGCAGTTCTTC.